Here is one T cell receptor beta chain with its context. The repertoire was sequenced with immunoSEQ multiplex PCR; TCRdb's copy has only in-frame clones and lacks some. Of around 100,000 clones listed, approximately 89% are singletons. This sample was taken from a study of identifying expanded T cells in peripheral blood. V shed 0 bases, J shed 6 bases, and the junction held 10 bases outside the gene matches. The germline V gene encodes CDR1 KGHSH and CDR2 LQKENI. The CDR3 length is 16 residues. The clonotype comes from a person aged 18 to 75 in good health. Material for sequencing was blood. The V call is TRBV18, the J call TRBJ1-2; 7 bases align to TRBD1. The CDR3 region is CASSPPSSTGANGYTF. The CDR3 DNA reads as TGTGCCAGCTCACCACCGTCCTCTACAGGGGCTAATGGCTACACCTTC.